The 11 T cell receptor beta chains listed next were all sequenced from one sample in a study of CD8 T cells in Susac syndrome. An amount of RNA that ranged from roughly 0.45 to 1 ug was reverse transcribed with random hexamers. TCRdb fed the immunoSEQ multiplex PCR reads into MiXCR, producing one record per CDR3 protein. The sample contains approximately 110,000 distinct CDR3 sequences, 90% to 95% of which appear only once. The specimen sequenced was CD4+ T cells from PBMCs. These receptors were collected from a human donor in good health.

The V and J genes are TRBV4-1 and TRBJ2-2; 10 positions agree with TRBD2. The CDR3 loop spans 15 amino acids. J was trimmed by 3 bases and V by 4 bases; bases with no gene match: 2. Germline CDR1 reads MGHRA; CDR2 reads YSYEKL. CDR3 DNA sequence: TGCGCCAGCAGCCCGACTAGCGGGCACACCGGGGAGCTGTTTTTT. Translating gives CASSPTSGHTGELFF.

The chain combines TRBV6-2 or TRBV6-3 with TRBJ2-1, with 7 bases that match TRBD2. Germline V gene lookup returns CDR1 MNHEY and CDR2 SVGEGT. The CDR3 has 12 amino acids. J lost 7 bases, V lost 6 bases, and 3 bases had no gene match. The CDR3 here is CASRFGGNEQFF. For the CDR3, the DNA is TGTGCCAGCAGGTTCGGGGGGAATGAGCAGTTCTTC.

The rearrangement joins TRBV10-3 to TRBJ1-2; 9 bases match TRBD1. Germline V CDR1 and CDR2: ENHRY, SYGVKD. This CDR3 spans 19 amino acids. V was clipped by 6 bases and J by 4 bases; unmatched bases: 21. The CDR3 coding sequence is TGTGCCATCAGGGGTCCCGGGACAGGGAACGACGCGAGGGGCTATGGCTACACCTTC. Amino acid sequence: CAIRGPGTGNDARGYGYTF.

The chain joins TRBV6-5 to TRBJ1-3; D is uncertain. The CDR3 length is 14 residues. Per the germline V gene, CDR1 is MNHEY and CDR2 is SVGAGI. The ends were cut back, 3 bases at V and 4 bases at J, with 10 bases in the middle. The CDR3 region has the DNA TGTGCCAGCAGTTATCGGTCAGAAGGAAACACCATATATTTT. Encoded protein: CASSYRSEGNTIYF.

The chain uses TRBV10-3 and TRBJ2-7; 11 nucleotides line up with TRBD2. Germline V gives CDR1 ENHRY, CDR2 SYGVKD. With V trimmed by 7 bases and J by 3 bases, 5 bases remained unmatched. CDR3 size: 14 residues. CDR3 sequence: CAIKGSGRGYEQYF. CDR3 DNA sequence: TGTGCCATCAAGGGTAGCGGGAGGGGCTACGAGCAGTACTTC.

The gene calls are TRBV5-1 and TRBJ1-2; TRBD1 is a possible D gene (5 bases). Germline assignment: CDR1 SGHRS and CDR2 YFSETQ. Trimming left V 0 bases short and J 13 bases short, with 13 bases between. The CDR3 is 12 residues long. In nucleotides, the CDR3 is TGCGCCAGCAGCTTGGCCGGGGCCCTTCCCACCTTC. This sequence encodes CASSLAGALPTF.

The gene calls are TRBV29-1 and TRBJ1-5; D remains ambiguous. The CDR3 extends over 15 amino acids. The ends were cut back, 5 bases at V and 0 bases at J, with 14 bases in the middle. Germline V CDR1 and CDR2: SQVTM, ANQGSEA. CDR3 amino acids: CSVSLDGYSNQPQHF. CDR3 nucleotides: TGCAGCGTTTCCTTGGACGGCTATAGCAATCAGCCCCAGCATTTT. The whole variable domain, filled in from reference TRBV29-1 and TRBJ1-5, reads SAVISQKPSRDICQRGTSLTIQCQVDSQVTMMFWYRQQPGQSLTLIATANQGSEATYESGFVIDKFPISRPNLTFSTLTVSNMSPEDSSIYLCSVSLDGYSNQPQHFGDGTRLSIL.

The rearrangement links TRBV23-1 to TRBJ1-6, with D perhaps TRBD1 (5 bases). TRBV23-1 is noted as an ORF with a role that remains uncertain. The CDR3 consists of 13 residues. V lost 10 bases to trimming and J lost 4 bases, with 11 bases between them. In DNA form, the CDR3 reads TGCGCCATGACCCCAGGGTATAATTCACCCCTCCACTTT. This gives the protein CAMTPGYNSPLHF.

Details on this clonotype: An end of the junction differs from the germline gene, which may be a read error. This rearrangement joins TRBV5-1 to TRBJ1-5; no reliable D call. CDR1 SGHRS and CDR2 YFSETQ come from the germline V gene. The CDR3 is 15 residues long. CDR3 residues: CASSLDDGSYQPQHF. The CDR3 DNA is TGCGCCAGCAGCTTGGATGACGGTAGCTATCAGCCCCAGCATTTT.

The chain is built from TRBV24-1 and TRBJ2-1, with TRBD2 matching over 10 bases. The CDR3 consists of 17 residues. Losses at the gene ends were 3 bases for V and 7 bases for J; bases not matched to a gene: 11. CDR1 KGHDR and CDR2 SFDVKD come from the germline V gene. The CDR3 sequence is CATSDPRLAGDSNEQFF. CDR3 DNA: TGTGCCACCAGTGATCCTAGGCTAGCGGGAGATTCGAATGAGCAGTTCTTC.

The gene calls are TRBV20-1 and TRBJ2-5; possible D gene TRBD2, 5 bases. The CDR3 consists of 14 residues. CDR1 and CDR2 (germline): DFQATT, SNEGSKA (reference sequence). Trimming cost V 1 base and J 4 bases, with 13 bases left between them. The DNA of the CDR3 is TGCAGTGCTAGAGGCCCAGATGGGAGAGAGACCCAGTACTTC. Amino acid sequence: CSARGPDGRETQYF.